These 12 T cell receptor beta chains originate from one sample sequenced in a study of T cells in Graves' hyperthyroidism and ophthalmopathy (dated by TCRdb to the late 2010s). Libraries came from multiplex PCR. The run used an Illumina HiSeq 2000. Amplification of TCR beta CDR3 regions was carried out from RNA transcripts. The TCR CDR3 was subjected to a first round of RT-PCR using the HTBI primer set and the Qiagen OneStep RT-PCR kit. TCRdb trimmed the raw reads at Q25, called clones with MiXCR and kept productive beta chains. All rows with the same CDR3 protein become a single entry with the most common DNA and genes. The table for this sample lists hundreds of thousands of distinct CDR3 sequences; approximately 15% of them were counted only once. More than 4.5% of the sample is in the top ten clones. The sequenced material came from blood. The receptors were sampled from a woman aged 25 to 39 with Graves' hyperthyroidism that later progressed to Graves' ophthalmopathy.

In this sample, this clonotype turned up many times. The chain employs TRBV7-6 and TRBJ2-2, with 9 bases identical to TRBD2. Losses at the gene ends were 1 base for V and 5 bases for J; bases not matched to a gene: 2. Per the germline V gene, CDR1 is SGHVS and CDR2 is FNYEAQ. The CDR3 is made up of 15 amino acids. CDR3: CASSLVAGATGELFF. The CDR3 DNA follows: TGTGCCAGCAGCTTAGTAGCGGGAGCAACCGGGGAGCTGTTTTTT.

This clonotype has a count of ten or more. This sequence joins TRBV11-2 and TRBJ2-3; TRBD1 matches 10 bases. Trimming removed 4 bases from V and 5 bases from J; junction bases left unmatched: 9. CDR1 and CDR2 (germline): SGHAT, FQNNGV. This CDR3 is 16 amino acids long. The CDR3 DNA sequence: TGTGCCAGCAGCTACGACAGGGGGCTTTCTAGAGATACGCAGTATTTT. Residues: CASSYDRGLSRDTQYF. The whole variable domain, filled in from reference TRBV11-2 and TRBJ2-3, reads EAGVAQSPRYKIIEKRQSVAFWCNPISGHATLYWYQQILGQGPKLLIQFQNNGVVDDSQLPKDRFSAERLKGVDSTLKIQPAKLEDSAVYLCASSYDRGLSRDTQYFGPGTRLTVL.

This clonotype has a count of ten or more. The CDR3 sequence is CASSIHGTGDTEAFF. CDR3 sequence (DNA): TGTGCCAGTAGTATACACGGGACAGGGGACACTGAAGCTTTCTTT. The gene calls are TRBV19 and TRBJ1-1; 10 nucleotides match TRBD1. CDR3 size: 15 residues. Trimming took 2 bases from V and 3 from J; bases not matched to a gene: 3. Germline CDR1 and CDR2: LNHDA and SQIVND (reference sequence). Drawing the rest from reference TRBV19 and TRBJ1-1, the complete variable domain is DGGITQSPKYLFRKEGQNVTLSCEQNLNHDAMYWYRQDPGQGLRLIYYSQIVNDFQKGDIAEGYSVSREKKESFPLTVTSAQKNPTAFYLCASSIHGTGDTEAFFGQGTRLTVV.

In this sample, this clonotype turned up many times. This rearrangement joins TRBV5-6 to TRBJ2-1; TRBD2 matches at 11 bases. There are 14 residues in the CDR3. The J segment lost 3 bases and the V segment lost 6 bases, leaving 2 bases of the junction unmatched. Germline loops: CDR1 SGHDT, CDR2 YYEEEE. For the CDR3, the DNA is TGTGCCAGCACGGGACTAGCGGTCTACAATGAGCAGTTCTTC. Translation gives CASTGLAVYNEQFF.

In its sample, this clonotype was seen many times. The rearrangement uses TRBV11-3 and TRBJ1-4; D not resolved. This CDR3 contains 13 residues. The germline CDR1 and CDR2 sequences are SGHNT and YENEEA. Trimming pared 8 bases from V and 8 bases from J, leaving 15 bases between. The CDR3 here is CASSLPPGEKLFF. Written as DNA, the CDR3 is TGTGCCAGCTCCCTCCCCCCCGGGGAAAAACTGTTTTTT.

The J gene is TRBJ1-2, the V gene TRBV20-1, with D possibly being TRBD1 (6 bases). CDR1 is DFQATT and CDR2 is SNEGSKA in the germline V gene (reference sequence). V lost 3 bases and J lost 3, with 11 bases in between. The CDR3 extends over 13 amino acids. CDR3 sequence: CSARNRVDYGYTF. As DNA, the CDR3 is TGCAGTGCTAGGAACAGGGTAGACTATGGCTACACCTTC.

The rearrangement joins TRBV19 to TRBJ1-6; D remains unclear. V dropped 3 bases and J dropped 8 bases, with 8 bases sitting between them. This CDR3 spans 13 amino acids. Germline CDR1 LNHDA, CDR2 SQIVND (reference sequence). CDR3 DNA sequence: TGTGCCAGTAGTATGGCCCTCCATTCACCCCTCCACTTT. It specifies CASSMALHSPLHF.

In its sample, this clonotype was seen many times. The rearrangement joins TRBV12-3 or TRBV12-4 to TRBJ2-3, with 13 bases fitting TRBD2. There are 16 residues in the CDR3. With 6 bases clipped from V and 4 bases from J, the junction kept 7 bases outside the gene matches. CDR3 amino acids: CASSPTSGRNADTQYF. The CDR3 DNA is TGTGCCAGCAGCCCGACTAGCGGGAGGAATGCAGATACGCAGTATTTT.

This clonotype has just a few counts. The chain is built from TRBV28 and TRBJ1-2; no clear D. The length of the CDR3 is 17 residues. In germline, CDR1 is MDHEN, CDR2 SYDVKM. Trimming shortened V by 7 bases and J by 2 bases, and 23 bases separated the two germline ends. In nucleotides, the CDR3 is TGTGCCAGCACCCCCTTGGGCAATCCTAAACTAAACTATGGCTACACCTTC. This gives the protein CASTPLGNPKLNYGYTF.

Concerning this clonotype: A much larger clone is a single base away; this may be a read error. The chain joins TRBV18 to TRBJ2-7, with TRBD1 matching 11 bases. Germline-derived CDR1 and CDR2 are KGHSH and LQKENI. The CDR3 consists of 17 residues. CDR3 DNA sequence: TGTGCCAGCTCACCAACCTCCGGGACAGGGGGAGGCTACGGGCAGTACTTC. This encodes CASSPTSGTGGGYGQYF.

This clonotype was observed a handful of times. The V gene is TRBV12-3 or TRBV12-4, the J gene TRBJ2-1, with 7 bases matching TRBD2. The CDR3 has 13 residues. Trimming took 6 bases from V and 5 from J; bases not matched to a gene: 4. DNA of the CDR3: TGTGCCAGCAGCCCGGCGGGAGACAATGAGCAGTTCTTC. Translated, it gives CASSPAGDNEQFF.

In this sample, this clonotype turned up a few times. The chain carries TRBV7-9 and TRBJ2-3; a possible D gene is TRBD2 (5 bases). Trimming left V 0 bases short and J 1 base short, with 11 bases between. The germline gives CDR1 SEHNR, CDR2 FQNEAQ (reference sequence). The CDR3 is 16 residues long. CDR3 sequence reads: CASSLAPGVRTDTQYF. The CDR3, as DNA: TGTGCCAGCAGCTTAGCTCCCGGGGTCCGCACAGATACGCAGTATTTT.